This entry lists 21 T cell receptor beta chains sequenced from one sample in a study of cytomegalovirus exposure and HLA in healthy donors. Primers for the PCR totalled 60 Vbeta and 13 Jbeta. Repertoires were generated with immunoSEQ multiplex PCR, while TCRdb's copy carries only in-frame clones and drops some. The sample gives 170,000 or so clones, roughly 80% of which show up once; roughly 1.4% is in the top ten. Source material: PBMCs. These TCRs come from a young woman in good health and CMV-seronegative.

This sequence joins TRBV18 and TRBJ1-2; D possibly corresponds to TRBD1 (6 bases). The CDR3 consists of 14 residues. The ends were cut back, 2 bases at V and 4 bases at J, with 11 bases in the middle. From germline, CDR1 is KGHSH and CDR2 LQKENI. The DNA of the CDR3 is TGTGCCAGCTCACCAGAGACAGGCCTCTATGGCTACACCTTC. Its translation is CASSPETGLYGYTF. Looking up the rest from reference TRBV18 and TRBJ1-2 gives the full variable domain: NAGVMQNPRHLVRRRGQEARLRCSPMKGHSHVYWYRQLPEEGLKFMVYLQKENIIDESGMPKERFSAEFPKEGPSILRIQQVVRGDSAAYFCASSPETGLYGYTFGSGTRLTVV.

The CDR3 sequence is CASSYRGEVNEKLFF. The CDR3 bases are TGTGCCAGCAGTTACCGAGGCGAAGTGAATGAAAAACTGTTTTTT. The chain joins TRBV6-5 to TRBJ1-4; D remains ambiguous. V was clipped by 2 bases and J by 5 bases, with 12 bases between them. Germline assignment: CDR1 MNHEY and CDR2 SVGAGI. The CDR3 extends over 15 amino acids.

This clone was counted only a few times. CDR3 sequence: CASSLDSPYNEQFF. The CDR3 DNA follows: TGTGCCAGCAGCTTAGACAGTCCCTACAATGAGCAGTTCTTC. The genes are TRBV7-9 and TRBJ2-1; no clear D gene. Trimming stripped 1 base from V and 2 bases from J, with 6 bases between. Germline loops: CDR1 SEHNR, CDR2 FQNEAQ (reference sequence). This CDR3 is built from 14 residues.

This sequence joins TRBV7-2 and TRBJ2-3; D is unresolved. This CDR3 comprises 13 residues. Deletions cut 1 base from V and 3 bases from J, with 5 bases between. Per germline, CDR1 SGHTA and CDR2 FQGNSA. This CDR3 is CASSLGPTDTQYF. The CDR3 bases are TGTGCCAGCAGCTTAGGTCCTACAGATACGCAGTATTTT.

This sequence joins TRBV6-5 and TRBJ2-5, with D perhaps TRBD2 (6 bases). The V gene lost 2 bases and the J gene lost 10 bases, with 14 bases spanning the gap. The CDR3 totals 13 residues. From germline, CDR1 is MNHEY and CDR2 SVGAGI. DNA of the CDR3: TGTGCCAGCAGTTACCGGGGGACCTGGGACCAGTACTTC. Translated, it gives CASSYRGTWDQYF.

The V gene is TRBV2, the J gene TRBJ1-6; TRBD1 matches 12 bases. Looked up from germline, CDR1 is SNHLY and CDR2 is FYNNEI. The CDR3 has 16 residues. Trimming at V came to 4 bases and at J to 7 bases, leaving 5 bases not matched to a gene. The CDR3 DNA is TGTGCCAGCAGTGGGGACAGGGGGCGAGAGAATTCACCCCTCCACTTT. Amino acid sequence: CASSGDRGRENSPLHF.

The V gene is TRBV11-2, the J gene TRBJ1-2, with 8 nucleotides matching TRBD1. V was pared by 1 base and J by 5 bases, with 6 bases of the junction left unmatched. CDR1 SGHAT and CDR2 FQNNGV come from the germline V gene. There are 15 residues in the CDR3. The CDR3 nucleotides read TGTGCCAGCAGCTTAGGACAGGGGTGGTTGTATGGCTACACCTTC. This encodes CASSLGQGWLYGYTF.

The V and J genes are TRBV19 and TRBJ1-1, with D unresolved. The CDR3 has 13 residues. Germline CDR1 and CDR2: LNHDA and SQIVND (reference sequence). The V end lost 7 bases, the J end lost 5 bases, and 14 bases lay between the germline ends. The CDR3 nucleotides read TGTGCCAGTACCTCTCCGGCAGGTACTGAAGCTTTCTTT. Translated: CASTSPAGTEAFF.

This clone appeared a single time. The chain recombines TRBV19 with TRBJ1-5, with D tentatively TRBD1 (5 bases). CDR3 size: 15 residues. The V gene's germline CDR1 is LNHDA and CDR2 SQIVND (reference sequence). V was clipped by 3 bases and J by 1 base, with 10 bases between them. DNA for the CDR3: TGTGCCAGTAGTATTGTAGGGGAAAGCAATCAGCCCCAGCATTTT. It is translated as CASSIVGESNQPQHF.

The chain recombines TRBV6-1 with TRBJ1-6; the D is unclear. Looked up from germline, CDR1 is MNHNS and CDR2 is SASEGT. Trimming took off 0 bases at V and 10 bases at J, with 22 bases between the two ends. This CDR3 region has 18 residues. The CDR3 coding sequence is TGTGCCAGCAGTGAAGCGCTTCTGACGGGAAGGCCGGCGTCACCCCTCCACTTT. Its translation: CASSEALLTGRPASPLHF.

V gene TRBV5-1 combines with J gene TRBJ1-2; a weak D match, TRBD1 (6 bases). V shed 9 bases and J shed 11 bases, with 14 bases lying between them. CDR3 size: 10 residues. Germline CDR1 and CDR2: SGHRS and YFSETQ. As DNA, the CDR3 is TGCGCCACTGAAGGGGGAGTTTACACCTTC. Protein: CATEGGVYTF.

DNA for the CDR3: TGTGCCAGCAGGCGAGGATCGGCTGGCAATCAGCCCCAGCATTTT. It codes for CASRRGSAGNQPQHF. The chain combines TRBV2 with TRBJ1-5; no firm D call. V shed 6 bases and J shed 2 bases, with 14 bases lying between them. This CDR3 has 15 amino acids. Germline lookup yields CDR1 SNHLY and CDR2 FYNNEI.

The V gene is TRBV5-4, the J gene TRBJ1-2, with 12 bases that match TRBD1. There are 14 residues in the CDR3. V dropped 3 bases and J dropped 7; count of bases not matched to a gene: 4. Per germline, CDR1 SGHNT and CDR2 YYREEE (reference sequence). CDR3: CASSSGTGGGGYTF. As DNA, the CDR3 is TGTGCCAGCAGCTCTGGGACAGGGGGCGGTGGCTACACCTTC. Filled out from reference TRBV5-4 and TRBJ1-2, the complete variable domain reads ETGVTQSPTHLIKTRGQQVTLRCSSQSGHNTVSWYQQALGQGPQFIFQYYREEENGRGNFPPRFSGLQFPNYSSELNVNALELDDSALYLCASSSGTGGGGYTFGSGTRLTVV.

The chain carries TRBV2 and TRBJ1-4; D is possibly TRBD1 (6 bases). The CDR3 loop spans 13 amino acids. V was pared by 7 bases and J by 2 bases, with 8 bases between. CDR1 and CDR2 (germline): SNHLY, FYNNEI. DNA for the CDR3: TGTGCCAGCAACAGGGATACTAATGAAAAACTGTTTTTT. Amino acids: CASNRDTNEKLFF.

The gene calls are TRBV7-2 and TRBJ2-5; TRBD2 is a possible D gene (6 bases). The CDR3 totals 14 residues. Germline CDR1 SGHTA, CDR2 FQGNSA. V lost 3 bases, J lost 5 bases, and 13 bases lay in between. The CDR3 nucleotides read TGTGCCAGCAGCTTTCAAGGAGGGGCTGAGACCCAGTACTTC. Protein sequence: CASSFQGGAETQYF.

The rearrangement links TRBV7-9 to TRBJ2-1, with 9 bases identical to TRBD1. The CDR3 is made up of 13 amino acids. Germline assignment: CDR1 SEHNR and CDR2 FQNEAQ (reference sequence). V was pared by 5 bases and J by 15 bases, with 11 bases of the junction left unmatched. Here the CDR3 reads CASSGPAGQGMFF. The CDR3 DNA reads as TGTGCCAGCAGCGGACCGGCGGGACAGGGAATGTTCTTC. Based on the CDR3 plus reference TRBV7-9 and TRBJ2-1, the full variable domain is DTGVSQNPRHKITKRGQNVTFRCDPISEHNRLYWYRQTLGQGPEFLTYFQNEAQLEKSRLLSDRFSAERPKGSFSTLEIQRTEQGDSAMYLCASSGPAGQGMFFGPGTRLTVL.

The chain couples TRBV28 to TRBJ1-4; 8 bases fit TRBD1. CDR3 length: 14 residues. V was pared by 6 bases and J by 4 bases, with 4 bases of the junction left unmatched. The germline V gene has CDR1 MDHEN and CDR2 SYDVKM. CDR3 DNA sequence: TGTGCCAGCAGATCAGGGGGCAATAATGAAAAACTGTTTTTT. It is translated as CASRSGGNNEKLFF.

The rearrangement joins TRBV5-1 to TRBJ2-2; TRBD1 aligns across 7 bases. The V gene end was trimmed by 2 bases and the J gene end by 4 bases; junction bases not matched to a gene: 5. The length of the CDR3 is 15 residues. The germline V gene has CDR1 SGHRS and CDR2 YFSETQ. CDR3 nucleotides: TGCGCCAGCAGCTTACGACAGGGCGGCACCGGGGAGCTGTTTTTT. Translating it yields CASSLRQGGTGELFF. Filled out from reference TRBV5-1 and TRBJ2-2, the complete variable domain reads KAGVTQTPRYLIKTRGQQVTLSCSPISGHRSVSWYQQTPGQGLQFLFEYFSETQRNKGNFPGRFSGRQFSNSRSEMNVSTLELGDSALYLCASSLRQGGTGELFFGEGSRLTVL.

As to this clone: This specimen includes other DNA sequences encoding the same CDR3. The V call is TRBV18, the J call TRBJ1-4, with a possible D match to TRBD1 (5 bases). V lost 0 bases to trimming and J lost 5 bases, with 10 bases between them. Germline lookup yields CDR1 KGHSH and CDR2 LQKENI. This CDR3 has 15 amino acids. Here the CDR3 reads CASSPPGRVNEKLFF. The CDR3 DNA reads TGTGCCAGCTCACCACCGGGCAGGGTAAATGAAAAACTGTTTTTT. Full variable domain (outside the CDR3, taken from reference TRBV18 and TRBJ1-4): NAGVMQNPRHLVRRRGQEARLRCSPMKGHSHVYWYRQLPEEGLKFMVYLQKENIIDESGMPKERFSAEFPKEGPSILRIQQVVRGDSAAYFCASSPPGRVNEKLFFGSGTQLSVL.

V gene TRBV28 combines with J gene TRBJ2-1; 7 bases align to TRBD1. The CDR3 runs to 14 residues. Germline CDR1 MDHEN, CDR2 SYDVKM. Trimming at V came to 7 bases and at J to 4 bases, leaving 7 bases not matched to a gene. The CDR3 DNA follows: TGTGCCAGCAAAAGACAGGGAGTATACAATGAGCAGTTCTTC. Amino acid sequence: CASKRQGVYNEQFF.

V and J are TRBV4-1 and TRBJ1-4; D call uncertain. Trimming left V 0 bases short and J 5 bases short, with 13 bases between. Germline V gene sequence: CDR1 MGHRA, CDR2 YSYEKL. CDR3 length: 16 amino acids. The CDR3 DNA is TGCGCCAGCAGCCAAGATATCCCACCTAGGAATGAAAAACTGTTTTTT. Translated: CASSQDIPPRNEKLFF.